The 25 T cell receptor beta chains below were found in one sample sequenced in a study of beta chain features in type 1 diabetes. Investigators reverse transcribed all isolated RNA, so they sequenced expressed TCRB transcripts. Repertoires were generated with immunoSEQ multiplex PCR, while TCRdb's copy carries only in-frame clones and drops some. Of 280,000 or so clones in the sample, approximately 15% were seen once. Whole-study findings and limits: Shortening of TCRB CDR3s, moderate but significant, appeared in all four CD4+ subsets of Type 1 diabetes patients.

Which antigens these TCRs recognize remains unknown. Sequenced sample: naive CD4+ T cells from blood. The receptors come from a man aged 18 to 30 with type 1 diabetes.

The CDR3 loop reads CASSTLAGRNEQFF. In DNA, the CDR3 is TGTGCCAGTAGTACCCTAGCGGGACGCAATGAGCAGTTCTTC. This chain uses TRBV19 with TRBJ2-1; TRBD2 aligns across 9 bases. V lost 4 bases, J lost 6 bases, and 4 bases stayed unmatched. The germline V gene encodes CDR1 LNHDA and CDR2 SQIVND (reference sequence). The CDR3 spans 14 residues.

This clone showed up just a few times. This rearrangement joins TRBV6-6 to TRBJ2-5; 8 positions match TRBD2. CDR3 length: 13 residues. The J segment lost 1 base and the V segment lost 7 bases, leaving 2 bases of the junction unmatched. The germline CDR1 and CDR2 sequences are MNHNY and SVGAGI (reference sequence). Here the CDR3 reads CASKLAAQETQYF. The CDR3 bases are TGTGCCAGCAAACTAGCGGCCCAAGAGACCCAGTACTTC.

Only a few counts were recorded for this clone. The chain couples TRBV4-1 to TRBJ2-7; no clear D gene. V was trimmed by 1 base and J by 5 bases, leaving 9 bases between them. The CDR3 totals 13 residues. From germline, CDR1 is MGHRA and CDR2 YSYEKL. The CDR3 sequence is CASSQAGLDEQYF. The CDR3 DNA follows: TGCGCCAGCAGCCAAGCCGGGTTAGACGAGCAGTACTTC.

The V and J genes are TRBV2 and TRBJ2-5; perhaps TRBD1 as D (5 bases). The CDR3 has 15 amino acids. Germline V gives CDR1 SNHLY, CDR2 FYNNEI. The V gene lost 5 bases and the J gene lost 5 bases, with 18 bases spanning the gap. Written as DNA, the CDR3 is TGTGCCAGCAGTAATGCGGACCAAGGGGTGGAGACCCAGTACTTC. Amino acids: CASSNADQGVETQYF.

This chain links TRBV7-2 with TRBJ2-5, with D perhaps TRBD1 (6 bases). Germline CDR1 and CDR2: SGHTA and FQGNSA. This CDR3 is built from 13 residues. The V end lost 4 bases, the J end lost 2 bases, and 8 bases lay between the germline ends. This chain's CDR3 is CASSYGQQETQYF. DNA of the CDR3: TGTGCCAGCAGCTATGGACAGCAAGAGACCCAGTACTTC.

V gene TRBV4-1 combines with J gene TRBJ2-7; tentative D call: TRBD2 (5 bases). CDR1 MGHRA and CDR2 YSYEKL come from the germline V gene. V lost 0 bases, J lost 4 bases, and 13 bases lay in between. This CDR3 is built from 15 residues. In nucleotides, the CDR3 is TGCGCCAGCAGCCAAGATCAGGAGGCCCCGTACGAGCAGTACTTC. Encoded protein: CASSQDQEAPYEQYF.

This clone was counted only a few times. Here the CDR3 reads CAWTLGQETQYF. The CDR3, as DNA: TGTGCCTGGACTCTAGGCCAAGAGACCCAGTACTTC. The J gene is TRBJ2-5, the V gene TRBV30, with D hard to call. The CDR3 runs to 12 residues. Germline V gives CDR1 GTSNPN, CDR2 SVGIG (reference sequence). Trimming removed 4 bases from V and 1 base from J, with 7 bases in between.

The V gene is TRBV7-8, the J gene TRBJ1-6, with a weak D call TRBD1 (5 bases). V lost 7 bases, J lost 15 bases, and 19 bases lay in between. The germline CDR1 and CDR2 sequences are SGHVS and FQNEAQ. The CDR3 consists of 13 residues. The CDR3 DNA sequence: TGTGCCAGCAAAGGGCAGGGTATCCTTGACCTCCACTTT. This sequence encodes CASKGQGILDLHF.

The chain couples TRBV5-1 to TRBJ2-6; weak D call: TRBD2 (6 bases). Trimming took 5 bases from V and 8 from J, leaving 14 bases between them. The CDR3 is made up of 14 amino acids. The germline gives CDR1 SGHRS, CDR2 YFSETQ. This chain's CDR3 is CASSSTRDSNVLTF. CDR3 bases: TGCGCCAGCAGTTCGACCCGGGACTCCAACGTCCTGACTTTC.

The chain uses TRBV27 and TRBJ2-6, with 9 bases that match TRBD1. In germline, CDR1 is MNHEY, CDR2 SMNVEV (reference sequence). This CDR3 region has 19 residues. V was clipped by 6 bases and J by 4 bases; unmatched bases: 16. CDR3 in amino acids: CASSIRPGQGATGANVLTF. The CDR3 nucleotides are TGTGCCAGCAGCATACGACCGGGACAGGGAGCAACCGGGGCCAACGTCCTGACTTTC.

This chain uses TRBV11-2 with TRBJ2-5; no clear D gene. This CDR3 contains 14 residues. V was pared by 1 base and J by 0 bases, with 6 bases between. The germline CDR1 and CDR2 sequences are SGHAT and FQNNGV. CDR3 DNA sequence: TGTGCCAGCAGCTTAGGTGTCTACCAAGAGACCCAGTACTTC. This codes for CASSLGVYQETQYF.

The V call is TRBV4-3, the J call TRBJ2-3, with a possible D match to TRBD1 (5 bases). Germline V CDR1 and CDR2: LGHNA, YSLEER. The V and J ends lost 5 bases and 7 bases respectively, with 19 bases between them. This CDR3 is 15 amino acids long. CDR3 DNA: TGCGCCAGCAGCGACAGTCCGGCCCCGCAGAATACGCAGTATTTT. Residues: CASSDSPAPQNTQYF.

The chain recombines TRBV5-1 with TRBJ1-1; 9 bases match TRBD1. J lost 6 bases, V lost 4 bases, and 7 bases had no gene match. CDR3 length equals 14 residues. In germline, CDR1 is SGHRS, CDR2 YFSETQ. The CDR3 region has the DNA TGCGCCAGCAGCACCCGGGACAGGGCATCTGAAGCTTTCTTT. Its protein is CASSTRDRASEAFF.

The V gene is TRBV5-1, the J gene TRBJ1-5; 7 bases are shared with TRBD1. From germline, CDR1 is SGHRS and CDR2 YFSETQ. Trimming took 0 bases from V and 15 from J; bases not matched to a gene: 18. The CDR3 has 16 amino acids. In DNA, the CDR3 is TGCGCCAGCAGCTTGGCCCCCGGGACAGATTTAGGGACCAGGCATTTT. Encoded protein: CASSLAPGTDLGTRHF.

The rearrangement joins TRBV6-1 to TRBJ2-5, with D possibly being TRBD1 (5 bases). CDR1 is MNHNS, CDR2 SASEGT, per germline. V lost 3 bases and J 1 base, leaving 6 bases between the germline ends. The CDR3 extends over 13 amino acids. The CDR3 DNA reads TGTGCCAGCAGTGAGACAGTCCAAGAGACCCAGTACTTC. This translates into CASSETVQETQYF.

This chain links TRBV7-2 with TRBJ2-7; TRBD1 matches 10 bases. Germline V gene sequence: CDR1 SGHTA, CDR2 FQGNSA. This CDR3 comprises 14 residues. The J segment lost 3 bases and the V segment lost 5 bases, leaving 4 bases of the junction unmatched. CDR3 residues: CASSQGTGVYEQYF. In DNA, the CDR3 is TGTGCCAGCAGCCAAGGGACAGGGGTCTACGAGCAGTACTTC.

This clone was detected only a few times. The gene calls are TRBV7-2 and TRBJ2-7, with a weak D call TRBD1 (6 bases). Trimming removed 5 bases from V and 5 bases from J, with 19 bases in between. The CDR3 length is 15 residues. Germline V gives CDR1 SGHTA, CDR2 FQGNSA. The CDR3 bases are TGTGCCAGCAGCCCCGCAGGTACAGGGTCCCACGAGCAGTACTTC. Translation: CASSPAGTGSHEQYF.

This clone has only a few counts. The CDR3 DNA reads as TGCAGCGTTGAACGGCAGGGGGCTTGGGAGCAGTACTTC. Translation gives CSVERQGAWEQYF. The chain uses TRBV29-1 and TRBJ2-5; 8 bases align to TRBD1. CDR1 SQVTM and CDR2 ANQGSEA come from the germline V gene. V lost 2 bases and J lost 11; bases outside the gene matches: 10. CDR3 length: 13 residues.

CDR3 loop: CASAGPNEQFF. The CDR3 coding sequence is TGTGCCAGCGCGGGACCTAATGAGCAGTTCTTC. V is TRBV18 and J is TRBJ2-1, with D perhaps TRBD2 (6 bases). The CDR3 runs 11 residues. Germline CDR1 reads KGHSH; CDR2 reads LQKENI. Trimming pared 8 bases from V and 7 bases from J, leaving 9 bases between.

This clone was counted a few times. The same CDR3 can be traced to other DNA sequences in this sample. The chain links TRBV2 to TRBJ2-5; no reliable D call. This CDR3 is 11 amino acids long. V lost 5 bases, J lost 3 bases, and 4 bases lay in between. Germline CDR1 is SNHLY and CDR2 is FYNNEI. The CDR3 reads CASSPEETQYF. The CDR3, as DNA: TGTGCCAGCAGTCCCGAAGAGACCCAGTACTTC.

This clone turned up a few times. The chain recombines TRBV29-1 with TRBJ1-2, with TRBD1 identical over 8 bases. The CDR3 contains 14 residues. After removal of 5 bases from V and 0 bases from J, the junction contained 5 bases not matched to a gene. The germline V gene has CDR1 SQVTM and CDR2 ANQGSEA. As DNA, the CDR3 is TGCAGCGTTAACGGACAGGGATCTAACTATGGCTACACCTTC. Amino acid sequence: CSVNGQGSNYGYTF. The whole variable domain, filled in from reference TRBV29-1 and TRBJ1-2, reads SAVISQKPSRDICQRGTSLTIQCQVDSQVTMMFWYRQQPGQSLTLIATANQGSEATYESGFVIDKFPISRPNLTFSTLTVSNMSPEDSSIYLCSVNGQGSNYGYTFGSGTRLTVV.

This chain connects TRBV27 to TRBJ2-3; D gene ambiguous. The CDR3 runs 14 residues. CDR1 and CDR2 from the germline V gene are MNHEY and SMNVEV (reference sequence). The ends were cut back, 8 bases at V and 0 bases at J, with 12 bases in the middle. The CDR3 sequence: CASGVTGSTDTQYF. Here the CDR3 DNA reads TGTGCCAGCGGTGTCACCGGTAGCACAGATACGCAGTATTTT.

This chain joins TRBV12-5 and TRBJ2-5; a possible D gene is TRBD1 (6 bases). V was trimmed by 6 bases and J by 5 bases, leaving 16 bases between them. Germline CDR1 LGHNT, CDR2 FRNRAP. This CDR3 spans 14 amino acids. The CDR3, as DNA: TGTGCTAGTGGCCCGGACAGCTCTGTGGAGACCCAGTACTTC. Translating gives CASGPDSSVETQYF.

This clone was seen only a few times. The genes are TRBV11-2 and TRBJ2-7; D remains ambiguous. Trimming cost V 4 bases and J 0 bases, with 13 bases left between them. Germline V gives CDR1 SGHAT, CDR2 FQNNGV. The CDR3 has 15 residues. The CDR3 loop is CASSSTLVSSYEQYF. CDR3 nucleotides: TGTGCCAGCAGCTCGACCCTAGTCAGCTCCTACGAGCAGTACTTC.

The chain has TRBV19 and TRBJ2-4, with 12 bases aligning to TRBD1. V trimming: 9 bases; J trimming: 7 bases; junction bases outside the gene matches: 10. The CDR3 covers 15 residues. Germline V CDR1 and CDR2: LNHDA, SQIVND (reference sequence). CDR3 sequence: CASIGLGQGANIQYF. CDR3 coding DNA: TGTGCCAGCATAGGACTGGGACAGGGGGCGAACATTCAGTACTTC.